This T cell receptor beta chain comes out of a study of long-term antiretroviral therapy in people with HIV. Study-wide results and caveats: HIV repertoires spanned tighter CDR3 length ranges than controls did.

A word on this clone: Its specificity is not known.

At survey level, the immunoSEQ assay was run in its v3.0 version. Some clones are missing from TCRdb's copy, which holds only in-frame ones; the method was immunoSEQ multiplex PCR. The sample has over 15,000 clones, approximately 86% seen once. There are 14 residues in the CDR3. Trimming removed 6 bases at V and 10 bases at J, with 19 bases between. Germline CDR1 and CDR2: KGHSH and LQKENI. This TCR derives from a man aged 35 to 55 with HIV. The input for sequencing was unsorted PBMCs, taken 0.5 years after starting antiretroviral therapy. The chain joins TRBV18 to TRBJ2-1; D is perhaps TRBD2 (7 bases). The CDR3 nucleotides read TGTGCCAGCTCCGTAGGGGGAGGGCCTGGGGAGCAGTTCTTC. It is translated as CASSVGGGPGEQFF.